The T cell receptor beta chain described here comes from a study of cytomegalovirus exposure and HLA in healthy donors (dated by TCRdb to 2016 to 2017). A note on the overall study: In an earlier analysis of approximately 500 of the donors, 276 Gb of sequence data and some 100 million unique TCR beta sequences from about 190 million T cells were reported. Roughly 290 gigabases of sequencing data and around 80 million unique TCR sequences made up an early release that covered several hundred HLA-typed donors. Of the roughly 400 genotyped donors, roughly 85% fell in the genetic ancestry cluster associated with self-reported Caucasian donors. The study was designed to test whether signatures of past pathogen exposure could be identified by cataloging public T cell receptors. The T cell repertoires of some 670 subjects were profiled by immunosequencing and related to cytomegalovirus serostatus. Besides the first cohort of 500 to 700 subjects, a separate validation cohort made up of over a hundred different subjects was used. High-throughput TCR immunosequencing, statistical association of individual TCRs with disease status, and machine learning were combined to predict cytomegalovirus infection status. In a later analysis, previously published TCR beta repertoires from several hundred donors were re-analyzed and high-resolution HLA genotyping was added so that TCR occurrence patterns could be studied. Rather than drawing on any new phenotypic data, the later analysis identified candidate immune exposures from TCR beta sequences and the way those sequences occurred across donors. An earlier analysis of around 580 of the donors used high-throughput TCR beta sequencing to judge whether each TCR beta V gene segment behaved as functional or pseudogenic. Donor age, sex, ethnicity and CMV serostatus were compiled together with the repertoire data. A later genetic analysis used genome-wide SNP genotypes for about 60% of the roughly 700 donors, treating that subset as a discovery cohort. Every repertoire in the discovery cohort had been generated on one and the same sequencing platform. Both class I and class II loci were covered by HLA typing, at four-digit resolution. Typing coverage varied by locus: roughly 629-640 donors for A, B, C, DRB1 and DQB1; approximately 500 for DQA1; approximately 610 for DPA1; about 450 for DPB1. Because of strong linkage in the cohort, four or five DR-DQ haplotypes were treated as single units for association and clustering. Across about 380 genotyped donors of the cohort, an average of roughly 250,000 unique TCR beta nucleotide sequences per donor were sequenced, and 15% to 20% of those sequences were non-productive.

Libraries were built with the immunoSEQ multiplex PCR assay. A mixture of 60 forward primers for TCR Vbeta segments and 13 reverse primers for TCR Jbeta segments was used in the multiplex PCR. The CDR3 region of rearranged TCR beta genes was amplified from genomic DNA by a multiplex PCR assay. On the Illumina HiSeq System, the amplified TCR beta libraries were sequenced as 87-base-pair reads. The original methods were these. In a later analysis, some 80 million unique TCR beta chains were counted across the roughly 610 repertoires, and roughly 10 million of these chains were shared by at least two donors. Raw reads were error-corrected and collapsed into unique sequences by a nearest-neighbor algorithm in which closely related sequences were merged to remove PCR and sequencing errors. CDR3 sequences were aligned to IMGT reference sequences to assign V, D and J gene segments. For a sequence to be retained, a match of at least six nucleotides was required to both a V gene segment and a J gene segment. A rearrangement was called productive if the CDR3 had no stop codons and remained in frame with V and J, and every other rearrangement was called non-productive. CDR3 was defined by IMGT convention, running from the second conserved V-encoded cysteine to the conserved J-encoded phenylalanine. The earlier analysis of fewer than 700 of the donors excluded sequences that lacked an unambiguous match to a single V gene segment. In an earlier analysis of some 590 of the donors, a V segment was called functional when productive rearrangements were above 56.7%, and segregating when the standard deviation between donors exceeded 5%. To diagnose cytomegalovirus status from the catalog of TCR beta chain sequences, a statistical classification framework was built. In a later analysis, TCR nucleotide sequences were compared against IMGT/GENE-DB human TR gene sequences so that V and J genes could be assigned. Using the TCRdist pipeline, a later analysis assigned CDR3 sequences along with most-parsimonious VDJ recombination scenarios. A later analysis defined each TCR beta chain by its CDR3 amino acid sequence plus V-gene family, and excluded reads lacking a unique V-gene family. A later analysis removed roughly 590 highly shared, low-generation-probability nucleotide sequences to deal with suspected cross-contamination and a sequencing artifact. In a later analysis, a clonal expansion index for each public chain was calculated from normalized within-repertoire ranks of inferred template counts. In a later analysis, generation probabilities were computed with a VDJ recombination model fitted to out-of-frame rearrangements, and the resulting probabilities were checked against IGoR. In a later analysis, TCR-TCR, TCR-HLA and TCR-CMV co-occurrence was scored with hypergeometric tests, and a repertoire-size bias correction was applied to TCR pairs. In a later analysis, false discovery rates were estimated by permuting HLA or CMV assignments 20 times. In a later analysis, co-occurring TCRs were grouped using DBSCAN, and TCRdist sequence similarity was added for clustering within HLA-allele-positive subsets. Co-occurrence clustering excluded repertoires with fewer than 30,000 or more than 120,000 public chains, plus five with anomalous nucleotide sharing. This immuneACCESS table, as held by TCRdb, lists in-frame sequences with V and J called but not all clones. Of the missing ones, under half trace to an unresolved V gene in checked studies; the others have no known cause. For V, J and clone size, that table is used; D and trimming come from the DNA. The sample table lists 200,000 or so clones, more than 70% of them with a count of one. In total, the top ten clones hold 0.25% to 0.3% of the sample.

As regards this clone: Its antigen has not been determined. No qualities accompany the bases; no much larger clone lies one base away. Other nucleotide sequences from this sample produce the same CDR3.

The cohort consisted of some 730 healthy bone marrow donors. All cohort members were sampled while nominally healthy, although unrecorded immune exposures were likely present. The donor was CMV seronegative and was included in the group of over 300 seronegative cohort members. A peripheral blood sample was collected from each donor, and TCR beta sequencing was performed on peripheral blood mononuclear cells. Genomic DNA extraction from the blood cell samples was performed with the Qiagen DNeasy Blood Extraction Kit. There are 14 amino acids in the CDR3, from cysteine to phenylalanine inclusive. The only DNA kept is the CDR3, 42 bases in frame from the first base. At the junction V is shortened by 0 bases and J by 4 bases; bases outside the gene matches: 3. The germline V gene specifies SGHRS as CDR1 and YFSETQ as CDR2. Findings and caveats that apply to the study as a whole: Only TCR beta chains were sequenced in this cohort, and the absence of alpha or paired-chain data limited detectable features. The authors suggested that the approach could potentially be generalized to other disease states and immunological phenotypes. The sequencing pipeline was judged likely to have produced a cluster of highly shared sequence variants as a technical artifact. In a later analysis, several top co-occurrence clusters were reported to appear linked to parvovirus B19, influenza, CMV and Epstein-Barr virus. In a later analysis, HLA-associated TCR beta chains showed more clonal expansion and lower generation probabilities than non-associated chains that were equally common. Broadly in line with IMGT annotations, most TCR beta V segments showed up in productive rearrangements about 90% or about 30% of the time in an earlier analysis of roughly 590 of the donors. A later genetic analysis reported fewer N-insertions in productive TCRs among donors in an Asian-associated ancestry cluster than the 666-donor mean. In vitro tests confirmed that a few of the cytomegalovirus-associated TCR beta chains recognize cytomegalovirus antigens. The study gave a list of 150 to 200 TCR beta chains associated with cytomegalovirus. Over 15 rarely observed V segments, including chromosome 9 orphons, were excluded from the earlier analysis of almost 600 of the donors because counts were too low. The 87-base-pair reads could not distinguish some IMGT-functional V segments, including TRBV6-2 and TRBV6-3, so those segments were excluded. In a later genetic analysis, a missense DCLRE1C variant was associated with V-gene and J-gene trimming of TCR beta chains, and the association was replicated in an independent cohort. At a false discovery rate of 0.05, a later analysis linked fewer than 20,000 TCR beta sequences to specific HLA alleles. Linkage disequilibrium might explain the correlated functional status among segregating V segments, but an unknown experimental factor could not be excluded. Roughly uniform sequencing depth across donors was assumed in presence/absence analyses, although this assumption may not hold. The classifier was reported to diagnose cytomegalovirus status with high specificity and sensitivity in both the original cohort and the validation cohort. A further reported finding was that TCR beta sequences accurately predicted the HLA-A and HLA-B alleles for most subjects in the first cohort. Most CMV-associated TCR beta chains appeared to be HLA-restricted in a later analysis, and the HLA associations seemed to be driven largely by CMV exposure. The only immune exposure information available for the cohort was CMV serostatus. HLA typing was unavailable for some donors at each locus, so association tests used only the typed subset. In a later analysis, TCR association rates were found to vary across HLA loci, with the most associated TCRs seen for DRB1 alleles and the fewest for HLA-C alleles. Strong co-occurrence of HLA alleles, especially DR and DQ, made assigning TCR associations to individual alleles difficult. Most TCR sequences were observed very rarely across donors, whereas some public TCRs were present in many individuals.

The rearranged segments are TRBV5-1 and TRBJ1-2; 7 central nucleotides agree with TRBD1. The receptor was derived from a boy between 10 and 17 years old in good health and CMV-seronegative. Material for sequencing was PBMCs. The CDR3 has the sequence CASSLGGGGYGYTF. The nucleotide sequence is TGCGCCAGCAGCTTGGGAGGGGGCGGCTATGGCTACACCTTC.